The present T cell receptor (beta chain) was sequenced within a study of shared clonotypes between healthy human individuals. Findings and caveats of the study: Measured sharing among donors was expected to vary with sequencing depth.

Assay: immunoSEQ multiplex PCR; the TCRdb copy retains only in-frame clones and omits some. This table holds roughly 640,000 clones, more than 95% found once. The germline V gene encodes CDR1 SGHTA and CDR2 FQGNSA. This CDR3 has 16 residues. The V end lost 4 bases, the J end lost 4 bases, and 19 bases lay between the germline ends. Note on this clone: Its cognate antigen is unknown.

The gene calls are TRBV7-2 and TRBJ2-5; D assignment may be TRBD1 or TRBD2 (6 bases each). Sample: naive CD4+ T cells sorted from blood. Specified subset: CD45RA+ positively selected. This clonotype was obtained from a woman under 40 in good health. The CDR3 loop reads CASSSVTTGAAETQYF. DNA for the CDR3: TGTGCCAGCAGCTCGGTGACGACGGGGGCCGCAGAGACCCAGTACTTC.